The text below deals with one T cell receptor (beta chain). Its antigen is as yet unknown. PCR employed 60 Vbeta and 13 Jbeta primers. Using immunoSEQ multiplex PCR, the repertoire was profiled, and TCRdb retains in-frame clones only, with some absent. The sample consists of 120,000 to 150,000 clones, over 60% of them appearing once. The sample is drawn from a study of cytomegalovirus exposure and HLA in healthy donors. General study findings and limits: Associated with cytomegalovirus, according to the listing, were around 160 TCR beta chains.

After removal of 6 bases from V and 5 bases from J, the junction contained 8 bases not matched to a gene. The length of the CDR3 is 14 residues. Germline V gives CDR1 LNHDA, CDR2 SQIVND (reference sequence). J is TRBJ1-1 and V is TRBV19; 8 bases line up with TRBD1. The sample consisted of PBMCs. This receptor was identified in a middle-aged man in good health and CMV-seropositive. The CDR3 DNA reads as TGTGCCAGTAGGCTCGACAGGGGTCGGACTGAAGCTTTCTTT. Protein: CASRLDRGRTEAFF.